These T cell receptor beta chains were read from a single sample in a study of blood T cell repertoires in COVID-19. TCRdb keeps only in-frame clones here, not all; method: immunoSEQ multiplex PCR. The table records about 250,000 clones, around 88% of them present only once. The sample taken for sequencing was peripheral blood. The origin of the receptors is a man aged 35 to 55 with active or convalescent COVID-19. The CDR3 runs from the conserved cysteine through the conserved F or W. D genes are given only for firm matches. For some rows the clone size is stated as once, few or many, or as a class when expanded; others skip it.

j_gene: TRBJ1-6; v_gene: TRBV7-2; abundance: .; len: 12; d_gene: .; CDR3nt: TGTGCCAGCAGCTTAGTAGGGGCTCCCCTCCACTTT; CDR3aa: CASSLVGAPLHF
j_gene: TRBJ1-2; v_gene: TRBV6-5; abundance: .; len: 12; d_gene: .; CDR3nt: TGTGCCAGCGACCGCGGGGGCTATGGCTACACCTTC; CDR3aa: CASDRGGYGYTF
j_gene: TRBJ2-7; v_gene: TRBV6-5; abundance: .; len: 15; d_gene: TRBD1; CDR3nt: TGTGCCAGCAGTCCCGGGACAGGGGCATCCTACGAGCAGTACTTC; CDR3aa: CASSPGTGASYEQYF
j_gene: TRBJ1-5; v_gene: TRBV12-3/TRBV12-4; abundance: .; len: 13; d_gene: TRBD1; CDR3nt: TGTGCCAGCAGTTTGACAGGGGGGCAGCCCCAGCATTTT; CDR3aa: CASSLTGGQPQHF
j_gene: TRBJ2-7; v_gene: TRBV18; abundance: .; len: 14; d_gene: .; CDR3nt: TGTGCCAGCTCACCCCTCCCAGGGGTCTACGAGCAGTACTTC; CDR3aa: CASSPLPGVYEQYF
j_gene: TRBJ2-1; v_gene: TRBV9; abundance: .; len: 14; d_gene: .; CDR3nt: TGTGCCAGCAGCGACCTGGGAGCCTACAATGAGCAGTTCTTC; CDR3aa: CASSDLGAYNEQFF
j_gene: TRBJ2-5; v_gene: TRBV14; abundance: .; len: 17; d_gene: TRBD2; CDR3nt: TGTGCCAGCAGCTCTCTCGGGGGGCGCCCGGGAGGGGAGACCCAGTACTTC; CDR3aa: CASSSLGGRPGGETQYF
j_gene: TRBJ2-1; v_gene: TRBV7-3; abundance: .; len: 13; d_gene: .; CDR3nt: TGTGCCAGCAGCTCACAGGGCGGGAATGAGCAGTTCTTC; CDR3aa: CASSSQGGNEQFF
j_gene: TRBJ1-3; v_gene: TRBV4-3; abundance: .; len: 15; d_gene: TRBD1; CDR3nt: TGCGCCAGCAGCCGGGACAGAGACTCTGGAAACACCATATATTTT; CDR3aa: CASSRDRDSGNTIYF
j_gene: TRBJ1-5; v_gene: TRBV10-3; abundance: .; len: 15; d_gene: .; CDR3nt: TGTGCCATCAGTGACCAGAACCAGGGAGGGCAGCCCCAGCATTTT; CDR3aa: CAISDQNQGGQPQHF
j_gene: TRBJ2-5; v_gene: TRBV15; abundance: .; len: 17; d_gene: TRBD2; CDR3nt: TGTGCCACCAGCAGAGATATACTAGCGGGGGGGCGGGAGACCCAGTACTTC; CDR3aa: CATSRDILAGGRETQYF
j_gene: TRBJ2-3; v_gene: TRBV10-2; abundance: .; len: 12; d_gene: .; CDR3nt: TGCGCCAGCAGTGATGTCTCAGATACGCAGTATTTT; CDR3aa: CASSDVSDTQYF
j_gene: TRBJ2-7; v_gene: TRBV7-9; abundance: .; len: 13; d_gene: .; CDR3nt: TGTGCCAGCAGCTCGTGGGAGAAAGACGAGCAGTACTTC; CDR3aa: CASSSWEKDEQYF
j_gene: TRBJ2-2; v_gene: TRBV30; abundance: .; len: 14; d_gene: .; CDR3nt: TGTGCCTGGAGTAAACAGTTTTACACCGGGGAGCTGTTTTTT; CDR3aa: CAWSKQFYTGELFF
j_gene: TRBJ2-7; v_gene: TRBV27; abundance: .; len: 14; d_gene: .; CDR3nt: TGTGCCAGCAGGAAAAACAGGGATTACTACGAGCAGTACTTC; CDR3aa: CASRKNRDYYEQYF
j_gene: TRBJ2-7; v_gene: TRBV7-2; abundance: .; len: 14; d_gene: .; CDR3nt: TGTGCCAGCAGACTCAGGGTGGGGGGATACGAGCAGTACTTC; CDR3aa: CASRLRVGGYEQYF
j_gene: TRBJ1-6; v_gene: TRBV18; abundance: .; len: 16; d_gene: TRBD1; CDR3nt: TGTGCCAGCTCGTCCCGACAGGGGTCAAATAATTCACCCCTCCACTTT; CDR3aa: CASSSRQGSNNSPLHF
j_gene: TRBJ2-1; v_gene: TRBV24-1; abundance: few; len: 13; d_gene: .; CDR3nt: TGTGCCACCAGTGACCCCCTCCACAATGAGCAGTTCTTC; CDR3aa: CATSDPLHNEQFF
j_gene: TRBJ1-3; v_gene: TRBV9; abundance: .; len: 16; d_gene: .; CDR3nt: TGTGCCAGCAGCGTAGTCCCAGTAAATGCTGGAAACACCATATATTTT; CDR3aa: CASSVVPVNAGNTIYF
j_gene: TRBJ1-6; v_gene: TRBV7-9; abundance: .; len: 15; d_gene: .; CDR3nt: TGTGCCAGCAGCACCGGGGGGAGTAATAATTCACCCCTCCACTTT; CDR3aa: CASSTGGSNNSPLHF
j_gene: TRBJ2-7; v_gene: TRBV7-9; abundance: .; len: 15; d_gene: TRBD1; CDR3nt: TGTGCCAGCAGCTTAGCGCGCAGGGGGTCCTACGAGCAGTACTTC; CDR3aa: CASSLARRGSYEQYF
j_gene: TRBJ1-1; v_gene: TRBV27; abundance: .; len: 14; d_gene: .; CDR3nt: TGTGCCAGCACGTCCCAGGGGTTGAACACTGAAGCTTTCTTT; CDR3aa: CASTSQGLNTEAFF
j_gene: TRBJ2-1; v_gene: TRBV6-5; abundance: .; len: 15; d_gene: .; CDR3nt: TGTGCCAGCAGCCCCCGGCGAGGAAACTACAATGAGCAGTTCTTC; CDR3aa: CASSPRRGNYNEQFF
j_gene: TRBJ2-5; v_gene: TRBV7-3; abundance: .; len: 14; d_gene: .; CDR3nt: TGTGCCAGCAGCTTCCAGGGGAACCAAGAGACCCAGTACTTC; CDR3aa: CASSFQGNQETQYF
j_gene: TRBJ1-2; v_gene: TRBV4-3; abundance: .; len: 14; d_gene: .; CDR3nt: TGCGCCAGCAGCCAAGACCTGGACTATTATGGCTACACCTTC; CDR3aa: CASSQDLDYYGYTF
j_gene: TRBJ2-5; v_gene: TRBV18; abundance: .; len: 13; d_gene: .; CDR3nt: TGTGCCAGCTCACCCCGACAGGCTCAGACCCAGTACTTC; CDR3aa: CASSPRQAQTQYF